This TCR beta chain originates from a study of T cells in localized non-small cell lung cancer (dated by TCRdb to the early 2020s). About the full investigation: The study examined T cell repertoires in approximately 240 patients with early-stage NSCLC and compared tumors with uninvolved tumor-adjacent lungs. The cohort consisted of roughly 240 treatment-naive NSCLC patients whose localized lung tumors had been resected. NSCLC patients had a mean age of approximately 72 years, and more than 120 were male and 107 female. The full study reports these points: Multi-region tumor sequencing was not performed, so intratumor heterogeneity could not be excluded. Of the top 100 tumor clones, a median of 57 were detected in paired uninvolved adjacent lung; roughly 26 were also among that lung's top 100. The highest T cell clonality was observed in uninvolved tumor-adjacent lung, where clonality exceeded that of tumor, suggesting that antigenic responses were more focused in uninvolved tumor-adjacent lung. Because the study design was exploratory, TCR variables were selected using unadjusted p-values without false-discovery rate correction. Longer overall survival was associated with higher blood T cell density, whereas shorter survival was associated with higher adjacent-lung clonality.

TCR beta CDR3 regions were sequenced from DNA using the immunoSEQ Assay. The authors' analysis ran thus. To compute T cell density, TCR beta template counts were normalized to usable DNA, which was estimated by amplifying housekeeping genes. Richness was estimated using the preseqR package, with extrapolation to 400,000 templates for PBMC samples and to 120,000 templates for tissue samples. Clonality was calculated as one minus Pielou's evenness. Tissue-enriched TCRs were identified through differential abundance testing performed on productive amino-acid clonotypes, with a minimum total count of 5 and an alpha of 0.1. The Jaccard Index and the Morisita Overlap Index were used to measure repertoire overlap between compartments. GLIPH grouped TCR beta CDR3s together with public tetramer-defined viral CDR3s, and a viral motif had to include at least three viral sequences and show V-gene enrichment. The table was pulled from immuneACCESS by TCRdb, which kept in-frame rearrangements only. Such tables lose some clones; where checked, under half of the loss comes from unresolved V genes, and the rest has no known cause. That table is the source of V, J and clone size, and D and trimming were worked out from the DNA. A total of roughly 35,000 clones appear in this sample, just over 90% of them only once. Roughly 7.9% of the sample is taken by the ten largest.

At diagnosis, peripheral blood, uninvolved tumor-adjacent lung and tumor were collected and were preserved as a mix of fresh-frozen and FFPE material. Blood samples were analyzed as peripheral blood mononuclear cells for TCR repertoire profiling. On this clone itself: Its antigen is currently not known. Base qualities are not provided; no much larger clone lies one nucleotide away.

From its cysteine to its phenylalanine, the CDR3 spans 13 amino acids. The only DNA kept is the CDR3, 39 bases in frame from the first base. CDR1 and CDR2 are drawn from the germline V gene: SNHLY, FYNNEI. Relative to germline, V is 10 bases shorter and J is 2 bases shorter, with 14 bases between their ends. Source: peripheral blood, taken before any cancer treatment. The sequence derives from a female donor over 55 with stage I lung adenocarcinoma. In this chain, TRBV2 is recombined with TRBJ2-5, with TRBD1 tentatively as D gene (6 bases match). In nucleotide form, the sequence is TGTGCCACCGCCGGACAGAGACAAGAGACCCAGTACTTC. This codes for CATAGQRQETQYF.